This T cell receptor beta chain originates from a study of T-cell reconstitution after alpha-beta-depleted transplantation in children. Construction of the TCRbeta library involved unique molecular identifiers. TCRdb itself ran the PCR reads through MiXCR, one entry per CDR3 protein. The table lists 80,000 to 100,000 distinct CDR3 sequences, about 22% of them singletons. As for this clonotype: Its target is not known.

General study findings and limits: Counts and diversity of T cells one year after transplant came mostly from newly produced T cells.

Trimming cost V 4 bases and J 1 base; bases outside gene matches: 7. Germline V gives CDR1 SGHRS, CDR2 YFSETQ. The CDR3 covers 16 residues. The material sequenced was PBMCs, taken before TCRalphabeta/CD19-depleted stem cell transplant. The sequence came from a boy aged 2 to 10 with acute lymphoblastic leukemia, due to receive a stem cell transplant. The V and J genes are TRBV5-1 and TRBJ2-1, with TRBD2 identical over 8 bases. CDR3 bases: TGCGCCAGCAGCCTGCAAACTAGCGGATCCTACAATGAGCAGTTCTTC. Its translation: CASSLQTSGSYNEQFF. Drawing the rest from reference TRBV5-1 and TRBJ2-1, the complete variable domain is KAGVTQTPRYLIKTRGQQVTLSCSPISGHRSVSWYQQTPGQGLQFLFEYFSETQRNKGNFPGRFSGRQFSNSRSEMNVSTLELGDSALYLCASSLQTSGSYNEQFFGPGTRLTVL.